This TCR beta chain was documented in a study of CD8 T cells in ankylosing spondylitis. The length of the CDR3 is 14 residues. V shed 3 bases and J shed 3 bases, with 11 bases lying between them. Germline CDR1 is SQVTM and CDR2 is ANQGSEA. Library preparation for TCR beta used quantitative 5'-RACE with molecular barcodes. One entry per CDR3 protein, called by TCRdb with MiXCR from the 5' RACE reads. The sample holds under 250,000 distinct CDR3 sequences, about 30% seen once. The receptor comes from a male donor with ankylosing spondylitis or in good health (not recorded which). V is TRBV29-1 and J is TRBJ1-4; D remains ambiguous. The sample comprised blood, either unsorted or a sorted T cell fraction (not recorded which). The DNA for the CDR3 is TGCAGCGTTGAGGTGGCCGGTTCTAATGAAAAACTGTTTTTT. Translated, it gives CSVEVAGSNEKLFF.